The entry below describes one TCR beta chain. Its antigen is unidentified. Naivety among CD8 cells was defined by CD45RO negativity and positive CCR7 selection, thereby excluding terminally differentiated effector memory CD45RA+ cells. The input for sorted-subset replicate PCRs was roughly 180 ng DNA, about 30,000 T cell genomes. Here immunoSEQ multiplex PCR was the method, and the copy in TCRdb shows in-frame clones only, minus some. This repertoire shows 630,000 or so clones, roughly 98% found once; its top ten account for 0.3% to 0.35%. This record comes from a study of shared clonotypes between healthy human individuals. Study-wide results and caveats: With few donors, the genetic and exposure-history diversity represented was limited.

The CDR3 is 16 residues long. The ends lost 4 bases at V and 0 bases at J; junction bases unmatched: 5. The germline gives CDR1 SNHLY, CDR2 FYNNEI. The chain recombines TRBV2 with TRBJ1-4, with 7 bases aligning to TRBD1. The sequencing sample was made of naive CD8+ T cells sorted from blood. This clonotype was obtained from a man aged 25 to 45 in good health. The CDR3 protein is CASSGGTDATNEKLFF. In DNA, the CDR3 is TGTGCCAGCAGTGGAGGGACAGATGCAACTAATGAAAAACTGTTTTTT.